Listed here is a single T cell receptor beta chain. This sample was included in a study of T cells in localized non-small cell lung cancer. This table comes from immunoSEQ multiplex PCR, and its TCRdb copy is limited to in-frame clones, with some not included. The repertoire holds about 35,000 clones, with around 79% as singletons. Trimming left V 0 bases short and J 4 bases short, with 12 bases between. From germline, CDR1 is MNHEY and CDR2 SVGAGI. The CDR3 has 15 amino acids. The rearrangement uses TRBV6-5 and TRBJ1-1, with a tentative D call TRBD1 (5 bases). The specimen comprised peripheral blood, sampled before any cancer treatment. The receptor comes from a male donor aged 60 or older with stage III squamous cell lung carcinoma. The CDR3 loop reads CASSYSGGKGTEAFF. As DNA, the CDR3 is TGTGCCAGCAGTTACTCGGGGGGGAAGGGCACTGAAGCTTTCTTT.